A single sample gave rise to the 9 T cell receptor beta chains below, sequenced in a study of identical twins. MiXCR, applied by TCRdb to the 5' RACE reads, yields one record per CDR3 protein. The data contain roughly 350,000 distinct CDR3 sequences, 9% of them singletons. The sample comprised naive T cells sorted from blood. The receptor set was obtained from a woman aged 45-65 years in good health.

This clonotype was recorded a few times. The rearrangement links TRBV20-1 to TRBJ1-1; D uncertain. Germline V lookup: CDR1 DFQATT, CDR2 SNEGSKA (reference sequence). The CDR3 extends over 14 amino acids. Trimming pared 2 bases from V and 1 base from J, leaving 11 bases between. The CDR3 reads CSARKEGTNTEAFF. Written as DNA, the CDR3 is TGCAGTGCTAGAAAGGAGGGAACGAACACTGAAGCTTTCTTT.

This clonotype has only a few counts. The CDR3 bases are TGTGCCAGCAGTCCAAGCGCCTACAGCACAGATACGCAGTATTTT. This translates into CASSPSAYSTDTQYF. The chain carries TRBV6-5 and TRBJ2-3; D is undetermined. The CDR3 totals 15 residues. The germline V and J ends were trimmed by 5 bases and 0 bases, with 12 bases remaining between them. Per the germline V gene, CDR1 is MNHEY and CDR2 is SVGAGI.

The chain is built from TRBV6-5 and TRBJ2-2; 8 bases align to TRBD1. From germline, CDR1 is MNHEY and CDR2 SVGAGI. The J segment lost 7 bases and the V segment lost 4 bases, leaving 5 bases of the junction unmatched. CDR3 length: 14 amino acids. The CDR3 coding sequence is TGTGCCAGCAGTTTTACAGGGGGAGTCGGGGAGCTGTTTTTT. Translation gives CASSFTGGVGELFF.

This clonotype was found many times. V is TRBV4-1 and J is TRBJ2-1; D unresolved. The CDR3 totals 11 residues. The germline V and J ends were trimmed by 6 bases and 10 bases, with 10 bases remaining between them. Per the germline V gene, CDR1 is MGHRA and CDR2 is YSYEKL. For the CDR3, the DNA is TGCGCCAGCAGGGGATCCTCAGAGCAGTTCTTC. It encodes CASRGSSEQFF.

The V gene is TRBV28, the J gene TRBJ2-1; 11 positions match TRBD2. The CDR3 length is 15 residues. The germline V gene encodes CDR1 MDHEN and CDR2 SYDVKM. V was pared by 4 bases and J by 9 bases, with 8 bases of the junction left unmatched. The CDR3 DNA reads as TGTGCCAGCAGTTCGCTTAAGGGACTAGCGGCTGAGCAGTTCTTC. It yields the protein CASSSLKGLAAEQFF.

The J gene is TRBJ2-1, the V gene TRBV7-9; TRBD1 agrees at 8 bases. CDR3 length equals 15 residues. V lost 3 bases to trimming and J lost 7 bases; unmatched junction nucleotides: 8. Germline V gene sequence: CDR1 SEHNR, CDR2 FQNEAQ (reference sequence). The DNA of the CDR3 is TGTGCCAGCAGCTTTTCGCCGGGACAGGATAATGAGCAGTTCTTC. Protein sequence: CASSFSPGQDNEQFF.

CDR3 residues: CASSPGAGVGTEAFF. CDR3 coding DNA: TGTGCCAGCAGCCCAGGTGCGGGGGTGGGCACTGAAGCTTTCTTT. The chain links TRBV5-6 to TRBJ1-1; D might be TRBD1 (5 bases). The CDR3 sequence is 15 residues long. The germline V gene has CDR1 SGHDT and CDR2 YYEEEE. The ends were cut back, 4 bases at V and 4 bases at J, with 17 bases in the middle.

The genes are TRBV20-1 and TRBJ2-5; the match to TRBD2 covers 10 bases. The CDR3 contains 12 residues. The germline CDR1 and CDR2 sequences are DFQATT and SNEGSKA (reference sequence). Trimming cost V 3 bases and J 5 bases; bases outside gene matches: 0. CDR3 protein: CSASSGRETQYF. CDR3 in DNA: TGCAGTGCTAGTAGCGGGAGGGAGACCCAGTACTTC.

This clonotype was recorded a few times. V gene TRBV5-1 combines with J gene TRBJ2-7; D may be TRBD2 (5 bases). Trimming shortened V by 4 bases and J by 2 bases, and 16 bases separated the two germline ends. Germline V gene data show CDR1 as SGHRS and CDR2 as YFSETQ. The length of the CDR3 is 15 residues. CDR3 sequence reads: CASSPNQLGAYEQYF. CDR3 nucleotides: TGCGCCAGCAGCCCTAACCAACTAGGAGCCTACGAGCAGTACTTC.